This TCR beta chain derives from a study of long-term antiretroviral therapy in people with HIV. Findings of the study overall: Although diversity increased after ART, it remained lower than in transplant donor controls. All time points showed a repertoire dominated by clones expanded before ART.

J gave up 7 bases and V 5 bases, and 4 bases lay outside the gene matches. The V gene's germline CDR1 is SGHRS and CDR2 YFSETQ. CDR3 length: 14 amino acids. Every participant with HIV received treatment in the United States. Until DNA extraction, the samples held between roughly 1-10 million cryopreserved PBMC. Version v3.0 of the immunoSEQ assay ran at survey level. Sequencing used immunoSEQ multiplex PCR; TCRdb keeps in-frame clones, though not all of them. The profile shows approximately 32,000 clones, approximately 83% of them singletons. For this clone: The antigen is not known.

This specimen was unsorted PBMCs, taken 0.4 years before starting antiretroviral therapy. This sequence was found in a man aged 18 to 30 with HIV. The chain combines TRBV5-1 with TRBJ2-1; 12 bases line up with TRBD2. The CDR3 DNA follows: TGCGCCAGCAGATGGACTAGCGGGGCAAATGAGCAGTTCTTC. It specifies CASRWTSGANEQFF.